Each of the 29 T cell receptor beta chains below was sequenced from the same sample in a study of shared clonotypes between healthy human individuals. Repertoires were generated with immunoSEQ multiplex PCR, while TCRdb's copy carries only in-frame clones and drops some. In the table there are some 2.1 million clones, about 95% of which are singletons. The source material was naive CD4+ T cells sorted from blood. Subset specified: CD45RA+ positively selected. All receptors come from a man aged 18 to 30 in good health.

This chain links TRBV30 with TRBJ1-4; D ambiguous. Germline V lookup: CDR1 GTSNPN, CDR2 SVGIG (reference sequence). V was clipped by 1 base and J by 1 base, with 7 bases between them. There are 14 residues in the CDR3. The CDR3 region is CAWSEGVTNEKLFF. In DNA form, the CDR3 reads TGTGCCTGGAGTGAGGGAGTAACTAATGAAAAACTGTTTTTT.

The CDR3 nucleotides read TGTGCCAGCAGCCTCCGGACTAGTAGCGACGAGCAGTACTTC. Protein product: CASSLRTSSDEQYF. The chain recombines TRBV7-9 with TRBJ2-7, with 7 positions matching TRBD2. The CDR3 runs to 14 residues. The V segment lost 5 bases and the J segment 5 bases; nucleotides outside the gene matches: 9. Germline V gene lookup returns CDR1 SEHNR and CDR2 FQNEAQ (reference sequence).

The J gene is TRBJ2-7, the V gene TRBV29-1, with D perhaps being TRBD1 or TRBD2 (5 bases each). Germline CDR1 is SQVTM and CDR2 is ANQGSEA. The V and J ends lost 6 bases and 3 bases respectively, with 21 bases between them. This CDR3 comprises 15 residues. The CDR3 here is CSVITGHEVHYEQYF. Here the CDR3 DNA reads TGCAGCGTAATAACGGGGCATGAGGTGCACTACGAGCAGTACTTC.

The gene calls are TRBV6-5 and TRBJ1-1, with D perhaps matching TRBD1 (5 bases). CDR1 is MNHEY, CDR2 SVGAGI, per germline. V lost 6 bases to trimming and J lost 1 base, with 12 bases between them. The CDR3 extends over 14 amino acids. The CDR3 sequence is CASRGRVKNTEAFF. The CDR3, as DNA: TGTGCCAGCAGGGGACGGGTGAAGAACACTGAAGCTTTCTTT.

This chain uses TRBV5-6 with TRBJ1-1, with D hard to call. Looked up from germline, CDR1 is SGHDT and CDR2 is YYEEEE. Trimming took 4 bases from V and 2 from J, leaving 12 bases between them. The CDR3 has 14 residues. The CDR3: CASSRAGVNTEAFF. The CDR3 region has the DNA TGTGCCAGCAGCCGGGCCGGGGTAAACACTGAAGCTTTCTTT.

The chain carries TRBV5-6 and TRBJ1-2; D possibly corresponds to TRBD1 (5 bases). The CDR3 has 12 amino acids. V lost 5 bases, J lost 8 bases, and 13 bases lay in between. Per germline, CDR1 SGHDT and CDR2 YYEEEE. CDR3 sequence: CASRPTGLGYTF. The CDR3 coding sequence is TGTGCCAGCAGGCCAACAGGACTAGGCTACACCTTC.

A remark on this clone: Distinct nucleotide sequences in the sample also encode this CDR3. This chain uses TRBV5-1 with TRBJ1-1; D remains unclear. The ends were cut back, 4 bases at V and 2 bases at J, with 12 bases in the middle. The length of the CDR3 is 14 residues. From germline, CDR1 is SGHRS and CDR2 YFSETQ. The CDR3 loop reads CASSPRTVNTEAFF. CDR3 bases: TGCGCCAGCAGCCCACGGACGGTTAACACTGAAGCTTTCTTT. Filled out from reference TRBV5-1 and TRBJ1-1, the complete variable domain reads KAGVTQTPRYLIKTRGQQVTLSCSPISGHRSVSWYQQTPGQGLQFLFEYFSETQRNKGNFPGRFSGRQFSNSRSEMNVSTLELGDSALYLCASSPRTVNTEAFFGQGTRLTVV.

This chain links TRBV7-2 with TRBJ1-5; D is possibly TRBD1 (5 bases). Trimming left V 3 bases short and J 3 bases short, with 18 bases between. This CDR3 spans 17 amino acids. The V gene's germline CDR1 is SGHTA and CDR2 FQGNSA. DNA for the CDR3: TGTGCCAGCAGCTTCCCAACGACCGGCGGGGCCAATCAGCCCCAGCATTTT. It is translated as CASSFPTTGGANQPQHF. The full variable domain, rest sourced from reference TRBV7-2 and TRBJ1-5, is GAGVSQSPSNKVTEKGKDVELRCDPISGHTALYWYRQSLGQGLEFLIYFQGNSAPDKSGLPSDRFSAERTGGSVSTLTIQRTQQEDSAVYLCASSFPTTGGANQPQHFGDGTRLSIL.

This chain connects TRBV9 to TRBJ2-3; 7 positions agree with TRBD2. The CDR3 runs to 14 residues. CDR1 is SGDLS, CDR2 YYNGEE, per germline. The junction had 6 bases not matched to a gene; V was cut back by 4 bases and J by 4 bases. The CDR3 bases are TGTGCCAGCAGCACTCGACTAGCAGCAGATACGCAGTATTTT. It encodes CASSTRLAADTQYF.

This chain connects TRBV11-2 to TRBJ2-6; D unresolved. This CDR3 comprises 16 residues. The germline V gene has CDR1 SGHAT and CDR2 FQNNGV. With 1 base removed from V and 1 base from J, the gap between germline ends came to 8 bases. Written as DNA, the CDR3 is TGTGCCAGCAGCTTAGTTTTAGTATCTGGGGCCAACGTCCTGACTTTC. Protein: CASSLVLVSGANVLTF.

A single count supports this clone. V is TRBV28 and J is TRBJ2-7; D perhaps matches TRBD1 (5 bases). The germline CDR1 and CDR2 sequences are MDHEN and SYDVKM. V lost 10 bases and J lost 6, with 16 bases in between. The CDR3 runs to 12 residues. The DNA for the CDR3 is TGTGCCACCAGGGTAAACCCCTTCGAGCAGTACTTC. It codes for CATRVNPFEQYF. Complete variable domain (other parts from reference TRBV28 and TRBJ2-7): DVKVTQSSRYLVKRTGEKVFLECVQDMDHENMFWYRQDPGLGLRLIYFSYDVKMKEKGDIPEGYSVSREKKERFSLILESASTNQTSMYLCATRVNPFEQYFGPGTRLTVT.

The chain combines TRBV7-9 with TRBJ1-1; no reliable D call. The CDR3 spans 14 residues. The V end lost 4 bases, the J end lost 0 bases, and 9 bases lay between the germline ends. Germline loops: CDR1 SEHNR, CDR2 FQNEAQ (reference sequence). The CDR3 nucleotides read TGTGCCAGCAGCTCAACGACACTGAACACTGAAGCTTTCTTT. Its translation is CASSSTTLNTEAFF.

The chain employs TRBV27 and TRBJ2-5; maybe TRBD2 (6 bases). Germline CDR1 MNHEY, CDR2 SMNVEV (reference sequence). With 6 bases removed from V and 9 bases from J, the gap between germline ends came to 20 bases. CDR3 length: 14 amino acids. CDR3 sequence (DNA): TGTGCCAGCAGACGCCCGGGGAGGTCCCCGGCCCAGTACTTC. Amino acid sequence: CASRRPGRSPAQYF.

This chain uses TRBV6-5 with TRBJ1-1; D is possibly TRBD1 (6 bases). Germline lookup yields CDR1 MNHEY and CDR2 SVGAGI. The CDR3 runs to 14 residues. V lost 0 bases, J lost 8 bases, and 13 bases lay in between. The CDR3: CASSYSTPGQEAFF. DNA for the CDR3: TGTGCCAGCAGTTACTCGACGCCCGGACAGGAAGCTTTCTTT.

This chain connects TRBV5-3 to TRBJ2-2, with 9 bases fitting TRBD1. TRBV5-3 is annotated as an ORF whose role is uncertain. V gave up 4 bases and J gave up 5 bases; unmatched junction bases: 15. CDR3 length: 18 amino acids. CDR3 residues: CARSHTGGGTLRTGELFF. Here the CDR3 DNA reads TGTGCCAGAAGCCATACAGGGGGCGGAACGTTACGGACCGGGGAGCTGTTTTTT.

About this clone: The same CDR3 is also encoded by other DNA sequences in this sample. The DNA for the CDR3 is TGTGCCAGCTCATCGAACTCTGGGGCCAACGTCCTGACTTTC. Its protein product is CASSSNSGANVLTF. V and J are TRBV18 and TRBJ2-6; D call uncertain. This CDR3 is built from 14 residues. Germline V gene sequence: CDR1 KGHSH, CDR2 LQKENI. The V end lost 5 bases, the J end lost 0 bases, and 5 bases lay between the germline ends.

The chain joins TRBV5-1 to TRBJ2-3; D is uncertain. The CDR3 loop spans 12 amino acids. Trimming pared 4 bases from V and 4 bases from J, leaving 7 bases between. Germline lookup yields CDR1 SGHRS and CDR2 YFSETQ. The CDR3 here is CASSVNPDTQYF. The CDR3 nucleotides are TGCGCCAGCAGCGTAAATCCAGATACGCAGTATTTT.

The chain uses TRBV7-2 and TRBJ2-1; no firm D call. Germline assignment: CDR1 SGHTA and CDR2 FQGNSA. The length of the CDR3 is 12 residues. V lost 3 bases, J lost 4 bases, and 4 bases lay in between. The CDR3: CASSFTYNEQFF. In DNA form, the CDR3 reads TGTGCCAGCAGCTTCACTTACAATGAGCAGTTCTTC.

The chain has TRBV25-1 and TRBJ2-5; D possibly uses TRBD1 or TRBD2 (5 bases each). The CDR3 extends over 13 amino acids. Trimming removed 1 base at V and 6 bases at J, with 9 bases between. Per germline, CDR1 MGHDK and CDR2 SYGVNS. CDR3 coding DNA: TGTGCCAGCAGTGAATTTTGGGGGAAGACCCAGTACTTC. It is translated as CASSEFWGKTQYF.

The rearrangement links TRBV7-2 to TRBJ2-5; D is undetermined. The germline V and J ends were trimmed by 6 bases and 5 bases, with 10 bases remaining between them. The CDR3 runs 12 residues. The germline CDR1 and CDR2 sequences are SGHTA and FQGNSA. The CDR3 protein is CASRLPSETQYF. In DNA, the CDR3 is TGTGCCAGCAGGTTACCATCGGAGACCCAGTACTTC.

The chain carries TRBV5-1 and TRBJ1-1, with 8 bases fitting TRBD1. CDR1 SGHRS and CDR2 YFSETQ come from the germline V gene. The CDR3 sequence is 15 residues long. V gave up 2 bases and J gave up 2 bases; unmatched junction bases: 5. CDR3: CASSFWTGPNTEAFF. CDR3 nucleotide sequence: TGCGCCAGCAGCTTCTGGACAGGGCCCAACACTGAAGCTTTCTTT.

The chain is built from TRBV9 and TRBJ2-1; the D is unclear. Germline V gives CDR1 SGDLS, CDR2 YYNGEE. The V end lost 3 bases, the J end lost 15 bases, and 19 bases lay between the germline ends. CDR3 length: 13 residues. CDR3 nucleotides: TGTGCCAGCAGCGCCCGAAGCCGGGCCCGACTGTTCTTC. Encoded protein: CASSARSRARLFF.

Details on this clone: Other DNA sequences from this sample encode an identical CDR3 as well. The rearrangement links TRBV5-1 to TRBJ1-4; D gene unclear. The CDR3 contains 14 residues. The V and J ends lost 0 bases and 0 bases respectively, with 3 bases between them. CDR1 is SGHRS and CDR2 is YFSETQ in the germline V gene. CDR3 protein: CASSLGSTNEKLFF. In nucleotides, the CDR3 is TGCGCCAGCAGCTTGGGTTCAACTAATGAAAAACTGTTTTTT. Using reference TRBV5-1 and TRBJ1-4 for the parts outside the CDR3, the full variable domain is KAGVTQTPRYLIKTRGQQVTLSCSPISGHRSVSWYQQTPGQGLQFLFEYFSETQRNKGNFPGRFSGRQFSNSRSEMNVSTLELGDSALYLCASSLGSTNEKLFFGSGTQLSVL.

This chain's CDR3 is CASSPRAVADTEAFF. DNA of the CDR3: TGTGCCAGCTCACCTCGGGCAGTTGCGGACACTGAAGCTTTCTTT. J is TRBJ1-1 and V is TRBV18, with D unresolved. The germline gives CDR1 KGHSH, CDR2 LQKENI. V gave up 3 bases and J gave up 3 bases, with 14 bases separating them. The CDR3 extends over 15 amino acids.

The rearrangement joins TRBV5-6 to TRBJ1-3; no definite D call. Between the trimmed V and J ends, which lost 0 bases and 5 bases, there was a span of 9 bases. The CDR3 sequence is 14 residues long. The germline V gene has CDR1 SGHDT and CDR2 YYEEEE. In nucleotides, the CDR3 is TGTGCCAGCAGCTTGGAGGGAAGGAGAAACACCATATATTTT. Translated, it gives CASSLEGRRNTIYF.

The chain couples TRBV6-5 to TRBJ1-6; 7 nucleotides agree with TRBD1. V lost 6 bases to trimming and J lost 6 bases; unmatched junction nucleotides: 5. The CDR3 totals 14 residues. Per germline, CDR1 MNHEY and CDR2 SVGAGI. CDR3 DNA: TGTGCCAGCAGACGAACAGGGGCTAATTCACCCCTCCACTTT. Its protein is CASRRTGANSPLHF.

The chain carries TRBV21-1 and TRBJ2-7; the D segment call TRBD1 is taken from the table without a DNA check. TRBV21-1 has pseudogene status. The CDR3 sequence is 17 residues long. The CDR3 protein is CASSPYPAETGVYEQYF. CDR3 nucleotides: TGTGCCAGCAGCCCCTACCCGGCCGAGACAGGGGTATACGAGCAGTACTTC.

The V call is TRBV5-4, the J call TRBJ2-5; D gene ambiguous. Per the germline V gene, CDR1 is SGHNT and CDR2 is YYREEE (reference sequence). CDR3 length: 15 residues. The ends were cut back, 0 bases at V and 2 bases at J, with 11 bases in the middle. The CDR3 region has the DNA TGTGCCAGCAGCTTGGATGGCTCGCCGCAAGAGACCCAGTACTTC. Protein: CASSLDGSPQETQYF.

The CDR3 loop is CASSTGQGSSYNSPLHF. CDR3 coding DNA: TGCGCCAGCAGCACAGGACAGGGATCGTCCTATAATTCACCCCTCCACTTT. V is TRBV5-1 and J is TRBJ1-6; TRBD1 matches at 8 bases. The CDR3 loop spans 17 amino acids. Germline CDR1 and CDR2: SGHRS and YFSETQ. V was pared by 4 bases and J by 1 base, with 7 bases of the junction left unmatched.